The clone carrying this T cell receptor beta chain has at least ten counts. Its target is unknown. The data were obtained in a study of T cells in Graves' hyperthyroidism and ophthalmopathy. Study observations and caveats: Peripheral blood also featured most of the thyroid clonotypes expanded above 0.001.

The study enrolled patients aged 18 to 65 with newly diagnosed hyperthyroidism of under 2 months' duration. Looked up from germline, CDR1 is MNHEY and CDR2 is SMNVEV (reference sequence). The CDR3 is made up of 14 amino acids. Trimming took 2 bases from V and 0 from J, leaving 8 bases between them. Researchers took RNA transcripts and amplified the TCR beta CDR3 regions from them. HTBI primers drove first-round RT-PCR of the TCR CDR3. MiXCR was run by TCRdb on the multiplex PCR reads, yielding one entry per CDR3 protein. The data hold over 650,000 distinct CDR3 sequences, with around 15% observed a single time.

The chain couples TRBV27 to TRBJ2-7; TRBD2 might be the D (5 bases). The sample consisted of blood. The TCR sequence derives from a man younger than 30 with Graves' hyperthyroidism. The DNA for the CDR3 is TGTGCCAGCAGTTTAATGGGGAGCTCCTACGAGCAGTACTTC. It translates to CASSLMGSSYEQYF.